This T cell receptor (beta chain) was retrieved from a study of beta chain features in type 1 diabetes. The whole isolated RNA underwent reverse transcription, so sequencing captured expressed TCRB transcripts. Read counts averaged approximately 3.5 million for samples of naive, central memory and regulatory T cells. The table came from immunoSEQ multiplex PCR; TCRdb's copy has only in-frame clones and leaves some out. This table has approximately 250,000 clones, 7.5% to 10% appearing once. Overall study results and limits: Across patients, naive, central memory and Treg TCRB repertoires exhibited apparently greater similarity than was observed across healthy donors.

This clone was counted between two and nine times. What it recognizes is unknown. The CDR3 is 13 residues long. Trimming left V 8 bases short and J 3 bases short, with 14 bases between. Per germline, CDR1 MNHNS and CDR2 SASEGT. This chain links TRBV6-1 with TRBJ2-7; D is perhaps TRBD2 (5 bases). This sequence originates from a woman under 30 in good health. The sequenced sample consisted of naive CD4+ T cells from blood. The CDR3 coding sequence is TGTGCCAGCGGGGAAGGCGGGTTCTACGAGCAGTACTTC. It encodes CASGEGGFYEQYF.